This T cell receptor beta chain is drawn from a study of CD8+CD57+ T cells in acquired aplastic anemia. About the study: Sorted CD4+ plus CD8+ cells gave DNA averaging roughly 3 ug.

From germline, CDR1 is SQVTM and CDR2 ANQGSEA. The CDR3 consists of 14 residues. V trimming: 3 bases; J trimming: 2 bases; junction bases outside the gene matches: 6. According to the study, genomic DNA was the template for TCR beta VDJ and CDR3 profiling. TCRdb analysed the reads with MiXCR anew, one entry per CDR3 protein. The table includes around 430,000 distinct CDR3 sequences, approximately 32% detected once. General observations from the study: It was found that 25 to 35 CD8+ CDR3 sequences were shared between patients and controls.

The table lists this clonotype with many counts. What it recognizes is unknown. Previously, flow cytometry had revealed CD8+CD57+ cell expansion in the patients chosen for sequencing. Severe acquired aplastic anemia was present in all patients. Sampling of blood occurred while the patients had still received no therapy. Material: sorted CD4+, CD8+, or CD8+CD57+ T cells (not recorded which) from PBMCs. The rearrangement uses TRBV29-1 and TRBJ2-7; TRBD2 agrees at 8 bases. The source of this sequence is a human donor with aplastic anemia. In DNA form, the CDR3 reads TGCAGCGTTGATACAGCGGGGGAGACCTACGAGCAGTACTTC. Protein sequence: CSVDTAGETYEQYF.